This entry lists 32 T cell receptor beta chains sequenced from one sample in a study of blood T cell repertoires in COVID-19. The protocol was immunoSEQ multiplex PCR, while the TCRdb copy is restricted to in-frame clones and leaves out a portion. The table includes around 220,000 clones, under 95% detected once. The sample comprised PBMCs or T cells enriched from blood (not recorded which). The receptor source for this set is a woman between 18 and 30 years old who had recovered from COVID-19.

J is TRBJ2-3 and V is TRBV4-2, with 11 positions matching TRBD2. The CDR3 totals 15 residues. Germline V gene data show CDR1 as LGHNA and CDR2 as YNFKEQ. V shed 2 bases, J shed 6 bases, and the junction held 4 bases outside the gene matches. The CDR3 DNA reads TGTGCCAGCAGCCAACTAGCGGGGGGATCTGATACGCAGTATTTT. Its protein is CASSQLAGGSDTQYF.

The V call is TRBV25-1, the J call TRBJ2-2; D gene unclear. Trimming removed 4 bases at V and 0 bases at J, with 12 bases between. The CDR3 sequence is 16 residues long. The germline V gene has CDR1 MGHDK and CDR2 SYGVNS. The CDR3 DNA is TGTGCCAGCAGTGTCGGGTTTTACACGAACACCGGGGAGCTGTTTTTT. Translated: CASSVGFYTNTGELFF.

The chain couples TRBV6-5 to TRBJ1-5, with unresolved D. The CDR3 has 15 amino acids. The germline V gene has CDR1 MNHEY and CDR2 SVGAGI. V dropped 6 bases and J dropped 0 bases, with 12 bases sitting between them. The DNA for the CDR3 is TGTGCCAGCAGCCGTGGACTGCATAGCAATCAGCCCCAGCATTTT. Encoded protein: CASSRGLHSNQPQHF.

This chain joins TRBV7-8 and TRBJ2-5, with a weak D call TRBD1 (6 bases). V was pared by 1 base and J by 2 bases, with 8 bases between. This CDR3 has 14 residues. Germline V gives CDR1 SGHVS, CDR2 FQNEAQ. The CDR3 DNA reads TGTGCCAGCAGCTTAGGGACAGCGCAAGAGACCCAGTACTTC. Translated: CASSLGTAQETQYF.

V gene TRBV7-9 combines with J gene TRBJ2-7; 9 nucleotides agree with TRBD1. The CDR3 totals 13 residues. The junction had 3 bases not matched to a gene; V was cut back by 5 bases and J by 4 bases. In germline, CDR1 is SEHNR, CDR2 FQNEAQ (reference sequence). The CDR3 reads CASSPGQGYEQYF. CDR3 DNA sequence: TGTGCCAGCAGCCCCGGACAGGGGTACGAGCAGTACTTC.

The chain couples TRBV11-3 to TRBJ2-3, with 9 bases matching TRBD2. The V gene's germline CDR1 is SGHNT and CDR2 YENEEA. V shed 2 bases and J 2 bases; nucleotides not matched to a gene: 5. CDR3 length: 16 residues. The CDR3 sequence is CASSLRRGRDTDTQYF. CDR3 in DNA: TGTGCCAGCAGCTTAAGACGCGGGAGGGACACAGATACGCAGTATTTT.

The V and J genes are TRBV10-3 and TRBJ2-5, with 9 bases fitting TRBD1. The germline V gene encodes CDR1 ENHRY and CDR2 SYGVKD. The CDR3 is 15 amino acids. J was trimmed by 4 bases and V by 8 bases; bases with no gene match: 11. The CDR3 is CAIGNQQGARETQYF. The CDR3 bases are TGTGCCATCGGAAATCAACAGGGGGCCCGAGAGACCCAGTACTTC.

This chain uses TRBV2 with TRBJ2-1; TRBD2 matches 7 bases. This CDR3 is 16 amino acids long. Per germline, CDR1 SNHLY and CDR2 FYNNEI. The V segment lost 1 base and the J segment 2 bases; nucleotides outside the gene matches: 5. CDR3 DNA: TGTGCCAGCAGTGAAGAGGGCGGGGGAACCTACAATGAGCAGTTCTTC. Translated: CASSEEGGGTYNEQFF.

The V call is TRBV11-3, the J call TRBJ1-3; possibly TRBD1 for D (5 bases). The CDR3 length is 15 residues. Trimming shortened V by 7 bases and J by 1 base, and 14 bases separated the two germline ends. In germline, CDR1 is SGHNT, CDR2 YENEEA. The CDR3: CASMGGRRSGNTIYF. CDR3 sequence (DNA): TGTGCCAGCATGGGGGGAAGGAGGTCTGGAAACACCATATATTTT.

The chain combines TRBV25-1 with TRBJ1-3; D is unresolved. Trimming cost V 2 bases and J 4 bases, with 9 bases left between them. This CDR3 spans 14 amino acids. Germline CDR1 MGHDK, CDR2 SYGVNS. The CDR3: CASSEVGLGNTIYF. CDR3 coding DNA: TGTGCCAGCAGTGAAGTCGGGTTAGGAAACACCATATATTTT.

The chain recombines TRBV12-3 or TRBV12-4 with TRBJ1-2; 8 nucleotides match TRBD1. There are 12 residues in the CDR3. Trimming at V came to 7 bases and at J to 7 bases, leaving 5 bases not matched to a gene. CDR3 loop: CASTRQGIGYTF. The CDR3 nucleotides are TGTGCCAGCACAAGACAGGGGATTGGCTACACCTTC.

The table lists this clone with a few counts. The gene calls are TRBV14 and TRBJ1-2; a weak D match, TRBD1 (5 bases). The CDR3 totals 12 residues. From germline, CDR1 is SGHDN and CDR2 FVKESK. V shed 0 bases and J shed 6 bases, with 5 bases lying between them. This chain's CDR3 is CASSQEGDGYTF. The CDR3 DNA is TGTGCCAGCAGCCAAGAAGGGGATGGCTACACCTTC.

This clone appeared a single time. CDR3 protein: CASSYSGGLGNTIYF. CDR3 nucleotide sequence: TGTGCCAGCAGTTACTCCGGGGGGCTTGGAAACACCATATATTTT. The genes are TRBV6-5 and TRBJ1-3; D might be TRBD1 (6 bases). Between the trimmed V and J ends, which lost 0 bases and 3 bases, there was a span of 9 bases. The germline gives CDR1 MNHEY, CDR2 SVGAGI. The CDR3 length is 15 residues.

The V and J genes are TRBV29-1 and TRBJ2-1, with D possibly matching TRBD2 (6 bases). The CDR3 extends over 13 amino acids. V lost 5 bases and J 7 bases, leaving 15 bases between the germline ends. CDR1 and CDR2 from the germline V gene are SQVTM and ANQGSEA. The CDR3 bases are TGCAGCGTTAGCGACACTGGGGGGAATGAGCAGTTCTTC. Its protein is CSVSDTGGNEQFF.

The gene calls are TRBV6-5 and TRBJ1-2, with D uncertain. The germline CDR1 and CDR2 sequences are MNHEY and SVGAGI. The germline V and J ends were trimmed by 6 bases and 0 bases, with 5 bases remaining between them. The CDR3 covers 12 residues. As DNA, the CDR3 is TGTGCCAGCAGCCGCGCTAACTATGGCTACACCTTC. This gives the protein CASSRANYGYTF.

For the CDR3, the DNA is TGTGCCAGCAGTTGGGGACAGGGTAACTATGGCTACACCTTC. As protein: CASSWGQGNYGYTF. The chain joins TRBV27 to TRBJ1-2; 9 nucleotides agree with TRBD1. The CDR3 is 14 amino acids. V shed 4 bases and J 1 base; nucleotides not matched to a gene: 1. Germline CDR1 reads MNHEY; CDR2 reads SMNVEV (reference sequence).

CDR3 in DNA: TGTGCCAGCAGTTTCGAGACCGGGACAGGGAGGCGGGAGGATCAGCCCCAGCATTTT. Amino acids: CASSFETGTGRREDQPQHF. The chain uses TRBV28 and TRBJ1-5, with TRBD1 identical over 9 bases. V shed 3 bases and J 5 bases; nucleotides not matched to a gene: 17. The CDR3 has 19 amino acids. Germline V gene sequence: CDR1 MDHEN, CDR2 SYDVKM.

The rearrangement uses TRBV6-1 and TRBJ2-3; D is unresolved. The V end lost 0 bases, the J end lost 6 bases, and 13 bases lay between the germline ends. CDR3 size: 15 residues. The germline gives CDR1 MNHNS, CDR2 SASEGT. CDR3 in DNA: TGTGCCAGCAGTGAAGCTGCATACGCGCTTGATACGCAGTATTTT. Amino acids: CASSEAAYALDTQYF.

The rearrangement links TRBV2 to TRBJ2-3; D not certain. Trimming left V 7 bases short and J 0 bases short, with 11 bases between. CDR1 and CDR2 (germline): SNHLY, FYNNEI. The CDR3 covers 14 residues. The CDR3 sequence is CASTIDSSTDTQYF. The CDR3 DNA follows: TGTGCCAGCACGATCGACTCCAGCACAGATACGCAGTATTTT. Variable domain in full (rest from reference TRBV2 and TRBJ2-3): EPEVTQTPSHQVTQMGQEVILRCVPISNHLYFYWYRQILGQKVEFLVSFYNNEISEKSEIFDDQFSVERPDGSNFTLKIRSTKLEDSAMYFCASTIDSSTDTQYFGPGTRLTVL.

The chain employs TRBV27 and TRBJ2-2; TRBD2 matches at 8 bases. Germline trimming cut 3 bases from V and 7 bases from J; bases unmatched to any gene: 13. In germline, CDR1 is MNHEY, CDR2 SMNVEV (reference sequence). The CDR3 sequence is 17 residues long. In nucleotides, the CDR3 is TGTGCCAGCAGTTTGATCGTGTATCGGGGGGGCGGCGGGGAGCTGTTTTTT. Translation gives CASSLIVYRGGGGELFF.

The chain is built from TRBV7-2 and TRBJ1-1; 7 bases match TRBD1. After removal of 3 bases from V and 1 base from J, the junction contained 2 bases not matched to a gene. The CDR3 spans 14 residues. The germline gives CDR1 SGHTA, CDR2 FQGNSA. CDR3 sequence (DNA): TGTGCCAGCAGCTTCCAGGGGGGGAACACTGAAGCTTTCTTT. Its protein is CASSFQGGNTEAFF. Variable domain in full (rest from reference TRBV7-2 and TRBJ1-1): GAGVSQSPSNKVTEKGKDVELRCDPISGHTALYWYRQSLGQGLEFLIYFQGNSAPDKSGLPSDRFSAERTGGSVSTLTIQRTQQEDSAVYLCASSFQGGNTEAFFGQGTRLTVV.

This chain links TRBV7-2 with TRBJ1-2, with 9 bases that match TRBD1. V shed 4 bases and J 7 bases; nucleotides not matched to a gene: 7. From germline, CDR1 is SGHTA and CDR2 FQGNSA. The CDR3 length is 14 residues. The CDR3 is CASSSGTGRLGYTF. The CDR3 DNA reads as TGTGCCAGCAGCTCCGGGACAGGGCGACTTGGCTACACCTTC.

V usage is TRBV18 and J usage is TRBJ2-7, with 8 bases matching TRBD1. Germline CDR1 reads KGHSH; CDR2 reads LQKENI. V lost 5 bases to trimming and J lost 2 bases; unmatched junction nucleotides: 8. The CDR3 sequence is 15 residues long. The CDR3 region is CASSTAGTGTYEQYF. The CDR3 region has the DNA TGTGCCAGCTCAACGGCCGGGACAGGAACCTACGAGCAGTACTTC. Looking up the rest from reference TRBV18 and TRBJ2-7 gives the full variable domain: NAGVMQNPRHLVRRRGQEARLRCSPMKGHSHVYWYRQLPEEGLKFMVYLQKENIIDESGMPKERFSAEFPKEGPSILRIQQVVRGDSAAYFCASSTAGTGTYEQYFGPGTRLTVT.

The chain is built from TRBV28 and TRBJ2-4; TRBD2 is a possible D gene (5 bases). The V end was cut by 2 bases, the J end by 0 bases, with 11 bases between. The CDR3 length is 16 residues. Germline CDR1 reads MDHEN; CDR2 reads SYDVKM. The CDR3 protein is CASSLGGLVAKNIQYF. For the CDR3, the DNA is TGTGCCAGCAGTTTAGGAGGCCTAGTAGCCAAAAACATTCAGTACTTC.

The chain carries TRBV4-2 and TRBJ2-3; the match to TRBD2 covers 9 bases. Germline CDR1 reads LGHNA; CDR2 reads YNFKEQ. The CDR3 is 21 residues long. V was clipped by 3 bases and J by 2 bases; unmatched bases: 21. The CDR3: CASSQSPPAGGTYALTDTQYF. DNA of the CDR3: TGTGCCAGCAGCCAGAGCCCACCAGCGGGGGGTACCTACGCTCTCACAGATACGCAGTATTTT.

The CDR3 DNA reads TGTGCCAGCAGTGAAGGGGGACAGGGGACTGGAAACACCATATATTTT. Protein: CASSEGGQGTGNTIYF. The chain couples TRBV6-1 to TRBJ1-3, with 10 nucleotides matching TRBD1. CDR3 length: 16 residues. Unmatched junction bases numbered 2, after V lost 1 base and J lost 2 bases. Germline values: CDR1 MNHNS, CDR2 SASEGT.

J is TRBJ1-3 and V is TRBV4-3, with 7 bases lining up with TRBD1. The CDR3 contains 15 residues. V dropped 2 bases and J dropped 2; count of bases not matched to a gene: 3. Germline CDR1 and CDR2: LGHNA and YSLEER. The CDR3 loop is CASSQQGGPGNTIYF. CDR3 DNA sequence: TGCGCCAGCAGCCAACAGGGGGGCCCTGGAAACACCATATATTTT.

V and J are TRBV10-3 and TRBJ2-7; 9 bases agree with TRBD2. J gave up 3 bases and V 0 bases, and 6 bases lay outside the gene matches. Germline lookup yields CDR1 ENHRY and CDR2 SYGVKD. The CDR3 totals 16 residues. CDR3: CAISESVLAGIYEQYF. The CDR3, as DNA: TGTGCCATCAGTGAGTCCGTCCTAGCGGGGATCTACGAGCAGTACTTC.

The chain combines TRBV6-1 with TRBJ2-3, with 8 bases matching TRBD1. This CDR3 is built from 14 residues. V dropped 2 bases and J dropped 3; count of bases not matched to a gene: 1. Germline CDR1 MNHNS, CDR2 SASEGT. The chain's CDR3 is CASSERQGTDTQYF. For the CDR3, the DNA is TGTGCCAGCAGTGAACGACAGGGGACAGATACGCAGTATTTT.

As DNA, the CDR3 is TGTGCCAGCAGCTTAGGACACCTCAGCTCCTACAATGAGCAGTTCTTC. It codes for CASSLGHLSSYNEQFF. The V call is TRBV11-2, the J call TRBJ2-1; D gene unclear. The ends were cut back, 1 base at V and 0 bases at J, with 10 bases in the middle. The germline V gene has CDR1 SGHAT and CDR2 FQNNGV. This CDR3 is 16 amino acids long.

The chain recombines TRBV18 with TRBJ2-2, with D perhaps matching TRBD1 (5 bases). This CDR3 has 16 residues. Germline V gene data show CDR1 as KGHSH and CDR2 as LQKENI. The V end was cut by 2 bases, the J end by 4 bases, with 14 bases between. The DNA for the CDR3 is TGTGCCAGCTCACCAGGGGCAGGGTTGAGCACCGGGGAGCTGTTTTTT. The encoded protein is CASSPGAGLSTGELFF. Drawing the rest from reference TRBV18 and TRBJ2-2, the complete variable domain is NAGVMQNPRHLVRRRGQEARLRCSPMKGHSHVYWYRQLPEEGLKFMVYLQKENIIDESGMPKERFSAEFPKEGPSILRIQQVVRGDSAAYFCASSPGAGLSTGELFFGEGSRLTVL.

The V gene is TRBV7-9, the J gene TRBJ1-2; perhaps TRBD1 as D (6 bases). This CDR3 has 13 amino acids. Germline assignment: CDR1 SEHNR and CDR2 FQNEAQ (reference sequence). The V and J ends lost 3 bases and 7 bases respectively, with 12 bases between them. The CDR3 coding sequence is TGTGCCAGCAGCTTGAATACAGGGTCTGGCTACACCTTC. Amino acid sequence: CASSLNTGSGYTF.